The clone carrying this T cell receptor beta chain came up once. The entry originates in a study of blood T cell repertoires in COVID-19. About the study: Specimens from acute and convalescent COVID-19 originated in the United States, Italy and Spain. PBMCs, B-cell-depleted T cells, or T cells were the source of the cDNA or gDNA that made up the material.

Source study methods: Counts of nucleated cells, estimated from reference gene primer amplification, were obtained. The method was immunoSEQ multiplex PCR; TCRdb's version includes in-frame clones alone and lacks a portion of them. The V and J calls and clone size were taken over from that table, and D and trimming were inferred from the DNA. Among approximately 400,000 clones listed, approximately 88% were seen once. The receptor's source is a man aged 35-49 years with acute or convalescent COVID-19. The sample comprised peripheral blood.

The DNA of the CDR3 is TGTGCCAGTAGTATAGGCGGCGGTGGCTACACCTTC. Its protein is CASSIGGGGYTF. The chain is built from TRBV19 and TRBJ1-2; no clear D. The CDR3 is 12 amino acids. CDR1 and CDR2 from the germline V gene are LNHDA and SQIVND (reference sequence). V gave up 1 base and J gave up 7 bases, with 7 bases separating them. Combining the CDR3 with reference TRBV19 and TRBJ1-2 gives the whole variable domain DGGITQSPKYLFRKEGQNVTLSCEQNLNHDAMYWYRQDPGQGLRLIYYSQIVNDFQKGDIAEGYSVSREKKESFPLTVTSAQKNPTAFYLCASSIGGGGYTFGSGTRLTVV.